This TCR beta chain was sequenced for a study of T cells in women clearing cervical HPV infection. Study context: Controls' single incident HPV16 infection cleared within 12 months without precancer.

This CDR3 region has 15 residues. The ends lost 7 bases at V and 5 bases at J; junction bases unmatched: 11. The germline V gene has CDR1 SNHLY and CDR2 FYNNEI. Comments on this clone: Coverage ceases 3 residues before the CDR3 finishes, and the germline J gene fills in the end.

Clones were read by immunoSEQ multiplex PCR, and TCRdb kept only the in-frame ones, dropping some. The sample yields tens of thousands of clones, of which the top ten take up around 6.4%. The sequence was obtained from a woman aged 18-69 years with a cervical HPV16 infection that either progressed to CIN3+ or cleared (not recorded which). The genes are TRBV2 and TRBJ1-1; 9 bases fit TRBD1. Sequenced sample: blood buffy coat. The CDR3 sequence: CASTSVTGGGTEAFF. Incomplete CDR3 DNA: TGTGCCAGCACGTCCGTGACAGGGGGAGGGACTGAA.